This TCR beta chain emerged from a study of T cells in Graves' hyperthyroidism and ophthalmopathy. This clonotype was observed a handful of times. Trimming stripped 5 bases from V and 6 bases from J, with 14 bases between. There are 12 residues in the CDR3. The germline CDR1 and CDR2 sequences are DFQATT and SNEGSKA (reference sequence). Thyroid ultrasound and orbital computed tomography, with clinical symptoms and serum thyroxine and TRAb, informed diagnoses. TCR beta CDR3 sequences were amplified from RNA transcripts. With the HTBI primer set, the TCR CDR3 went through a first round of RT-PCR. One entry per CDR3 protein, called by TCRdb with MiXCR from the multiplex PCR reads. Of 300,000 to 350,000 distinct CDR3 sequences listed, approximately 14% are singletons.

This rearrangement joins TRBV20-1 to TRBJ2-7; D is perhaps TRBD2 (5 bases). The specimen sequenced was blood. This receptor was taken from a woman aged 25 to 39 with Graves' hyperthyroidism. The CDR3 DNA reads TGCAGTGCTCCCAACCTAGCATCCGAGCAGTACTTC. This encodes CSAPNLASEQYF.